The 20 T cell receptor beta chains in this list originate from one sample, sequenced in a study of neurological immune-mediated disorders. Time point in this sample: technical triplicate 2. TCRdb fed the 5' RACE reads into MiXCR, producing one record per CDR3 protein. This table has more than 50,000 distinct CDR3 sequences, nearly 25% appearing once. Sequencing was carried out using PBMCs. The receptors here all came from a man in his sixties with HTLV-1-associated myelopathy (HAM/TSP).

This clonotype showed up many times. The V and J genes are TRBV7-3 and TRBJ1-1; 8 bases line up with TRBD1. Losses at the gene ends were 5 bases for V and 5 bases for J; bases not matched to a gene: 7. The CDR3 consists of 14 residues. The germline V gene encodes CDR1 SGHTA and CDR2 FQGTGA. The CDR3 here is CASSPAQGGTEAFF. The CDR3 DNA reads TGTGCCAGCAGCCCCGCACAGGGGGGGACTGAAGCTTTCTTT.

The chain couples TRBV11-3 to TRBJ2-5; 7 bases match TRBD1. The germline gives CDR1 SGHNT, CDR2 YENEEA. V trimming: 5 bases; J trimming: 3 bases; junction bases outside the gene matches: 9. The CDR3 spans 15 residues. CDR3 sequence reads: CASSTGVDWKETQYF. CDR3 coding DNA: TGTGCCAGCAGCACAGGGGTGGATTGGAAAGAGACCCAGTACTTC.

DNA for the CDR3: TGTGCCAGCAGTTCCCCCGGGACAGGGAAAAACATTCAGTACTTC. Protein sequence: CASSSPGTGKNIQYF. The chain joins TRBV28 to TRBJ2-4; the match to TRBD1 covers 9 bases. After removal of 4 bases from V and 4 bases from J, the junction contained 5 bases not matched to a gene. CDR1 MDHEN and CDR2 SYDVKM come from the germline V gene. CDR3 length: 15 amino acids.

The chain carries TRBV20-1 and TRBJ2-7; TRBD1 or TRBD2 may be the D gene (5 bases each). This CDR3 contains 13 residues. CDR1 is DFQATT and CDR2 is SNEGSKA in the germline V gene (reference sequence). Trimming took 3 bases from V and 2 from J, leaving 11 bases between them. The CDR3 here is CSASEGTPYEQYF. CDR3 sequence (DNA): TGCAGTGCTAGTGAGGGGACCCCCTACGAGCAGTACTTC.

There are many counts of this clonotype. CDR3: CASSLGSRSAGYTF. CDR3 DNA: TGTGCCAGCAGCTTGGGATCAAGATCAGCTGGCTACACCTTC. The V and J genes are TRBV5-6 and TRBJ1-2; no definite D call. The V gene's germline CDR1 is SGHDT and CDR2 YYEEEE. Between the trimmed V and J ends, which lost 0 bases and 7 bases, there was a span of 13 bases. The CDR3 spans 14 residues. Combining the CDR3 with reference TRBV5-6 and TRBJ1-2 gives the whole variable domain DAGVTQSPTHLIKTRGQQVTLRCSPKSGHDTVSWYQQALGQGPQFIFQYYEEEERQRGNFPDRFSGHQFPNYSSELNVNALLLGDSALYLCASSLGSRSAGYTFGSGTRLTVV.

The CDR3 nucleotides read TGTGCCAGCAGCCAACGGACAGGGGGCAACACCGTGGTGCTGTTTTTT. Protein sequence: CASSQRTGGNTVVLFF. The chain joins TRBV3-1 to TRBJ2-2; 11 positions match TRBD1. CDR1 is LGHDT and CDR2 is YNNKEL in the germline V gene (reference sequence). The CDR3 is 16 residues long. The ends lost 2 bases at V and 13 bases at J; junction bases unmatched: 12.

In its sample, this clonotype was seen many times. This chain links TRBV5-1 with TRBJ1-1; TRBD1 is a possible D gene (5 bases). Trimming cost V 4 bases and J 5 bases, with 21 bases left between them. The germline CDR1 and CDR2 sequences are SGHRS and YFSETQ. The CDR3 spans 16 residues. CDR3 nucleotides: TGCGCCAGCAGCGTATCAACCAGGGAATCCCTGACTGAAGCTTTCTTT. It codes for CASSVSTRESLTEAFF.

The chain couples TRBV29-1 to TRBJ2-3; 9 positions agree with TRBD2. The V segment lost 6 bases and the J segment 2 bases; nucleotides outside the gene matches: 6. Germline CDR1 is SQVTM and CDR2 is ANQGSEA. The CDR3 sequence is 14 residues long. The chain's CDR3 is CSVSTSGNTDTQYF. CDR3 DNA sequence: TGCAGCGTCTCGACTAGCGGAAACACAGATACGCAGTATTTT.

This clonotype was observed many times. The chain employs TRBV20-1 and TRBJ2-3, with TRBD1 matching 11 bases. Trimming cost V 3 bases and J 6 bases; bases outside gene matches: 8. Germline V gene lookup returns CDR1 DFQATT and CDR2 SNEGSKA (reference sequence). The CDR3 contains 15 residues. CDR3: CSASDGQGAFDTQYF. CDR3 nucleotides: TGCAGTGCTAGCGACGGACAGGGGGCGTTTGATACGCAGTATTTT.

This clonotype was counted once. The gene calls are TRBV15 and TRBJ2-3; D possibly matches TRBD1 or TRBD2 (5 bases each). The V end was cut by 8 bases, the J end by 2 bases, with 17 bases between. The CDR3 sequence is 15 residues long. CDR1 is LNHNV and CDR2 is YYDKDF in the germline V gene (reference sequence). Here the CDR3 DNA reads TGTGCCACCTCAAGGTACGGGGCGCTCACAGATACGCAGTATTTT. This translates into CATSRYGALTDTQYF.

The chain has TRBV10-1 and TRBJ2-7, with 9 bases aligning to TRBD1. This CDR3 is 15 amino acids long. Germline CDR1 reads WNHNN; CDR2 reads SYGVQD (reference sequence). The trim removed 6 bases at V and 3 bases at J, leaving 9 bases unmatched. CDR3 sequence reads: CASRETGTGLYEQYF. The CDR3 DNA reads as TGCGCCAGCAGGGAAACCGGGACAGGGCTCTACGAGCAGTACTTC.

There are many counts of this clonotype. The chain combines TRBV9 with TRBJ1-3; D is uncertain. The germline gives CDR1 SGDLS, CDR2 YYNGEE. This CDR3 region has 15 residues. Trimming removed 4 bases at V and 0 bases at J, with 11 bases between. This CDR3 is CASSPGVSSGNTIYF. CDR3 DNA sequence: TGTGCCAGCAGCCCAGGAGTATCCTCTGGAAACACCATATATTTT.

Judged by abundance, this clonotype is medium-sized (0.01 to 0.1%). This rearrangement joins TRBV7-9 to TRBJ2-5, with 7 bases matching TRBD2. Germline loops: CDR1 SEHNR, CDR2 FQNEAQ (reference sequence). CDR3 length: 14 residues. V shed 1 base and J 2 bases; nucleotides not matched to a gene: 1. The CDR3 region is CASSLGGGQETQYF. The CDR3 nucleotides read TGTGCCAGCAGCTTAGGGGGGGGACAAGAGACCCAGTACTTC. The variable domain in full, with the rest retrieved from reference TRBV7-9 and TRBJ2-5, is DTGVSQNPRHKITKRGQNVTFRCDPISEHNRLYWYRQTLGQGPEFLTYFQNEAQLEKSRLLSDRFSAERPKGSFSTLEIQRTEQGDSAMYLCASSLGGGQETQYFGPGTRLLVL.

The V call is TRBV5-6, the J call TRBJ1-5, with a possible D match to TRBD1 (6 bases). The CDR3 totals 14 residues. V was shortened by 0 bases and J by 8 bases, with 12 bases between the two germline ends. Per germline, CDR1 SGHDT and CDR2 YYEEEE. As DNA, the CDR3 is TGTGCCAGCAGCTTGGAGGGGGTTAGGGAGCCCCAGCATTTT. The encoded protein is CASSLEGVREPQHF.

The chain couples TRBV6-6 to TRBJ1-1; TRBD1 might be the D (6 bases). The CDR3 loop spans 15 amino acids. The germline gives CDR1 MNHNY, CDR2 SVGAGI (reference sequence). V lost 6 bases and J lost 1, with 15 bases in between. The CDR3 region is CASSWGGTQNTEAFF. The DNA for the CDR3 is TGTGCCAGCAGCTGGGGGGGCACCCAGAACACTGAAGCTTTCTTT.

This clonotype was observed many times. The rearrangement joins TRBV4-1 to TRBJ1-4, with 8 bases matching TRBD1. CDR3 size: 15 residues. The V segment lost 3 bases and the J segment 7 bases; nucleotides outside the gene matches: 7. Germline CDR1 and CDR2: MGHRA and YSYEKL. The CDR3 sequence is CASSQSQGGGEKLFF. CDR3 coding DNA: TGCGCCAGCAGCCAGTCACAGGGGGGCGGTGAAAAACTGTTTTTT.

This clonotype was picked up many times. The CDR3 is CASSSAGSTNEKLFF. CDR3 nucleotides: TGTGCCAGCAGCTCCGCAGGGTCAACTAATGAAAAACTGTTTTTT. V and J are TRBV7-2 and TRBJ1-4, with a tentative D call TRBD1 (5 bases). The length of the CDR3 is 15 residues. Trimming stripped 4 bases from V and 0 bases from J, with 9 bases between. Germline CDR1 SGHTA, CDR2 FQGNSA.

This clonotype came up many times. CDR3 protein: CASRATGAQPQHF. The CDR3, as DNA: TGTGCCAGCAGGGCAACAGGGGCGCAGCCCCAGCATTTT. This chain uses TRBV12-3 or TRBV12-4 with TRBJ1-5; 7 nucleotides agree with TRBD1. The V gene end was trimmed by 6 bases and the J gene end by 7 bases; junction bases not matched to a gene: 6. The CDR3 covers 13 residues.

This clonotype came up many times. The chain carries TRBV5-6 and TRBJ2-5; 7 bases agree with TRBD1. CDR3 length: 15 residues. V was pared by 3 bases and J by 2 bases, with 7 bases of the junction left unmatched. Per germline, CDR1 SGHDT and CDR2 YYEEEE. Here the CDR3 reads CASSYSPGQQETQYF. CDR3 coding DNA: TGTGCCAGCAGCTATTCCCCGGGACAGCAAGAGACCCAGTACTTC.

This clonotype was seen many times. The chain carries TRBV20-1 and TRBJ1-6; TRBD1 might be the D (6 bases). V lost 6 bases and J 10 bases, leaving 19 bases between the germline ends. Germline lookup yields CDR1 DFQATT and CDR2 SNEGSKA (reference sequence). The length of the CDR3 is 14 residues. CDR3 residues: CSATGKGAKSPLHF. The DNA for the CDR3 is TGCAGTGCCACAGGGAAAGGGGCGAAATCACCCCTCCACTTT.